The 2 T cell receptor beta chains below all came from one sample that was sequenced in a study of T cell changes during pregnancy in multiple sclerosis. Some clones are missing from TCRdb's copy, which holds only in-frame ones; the method was immunoSEQ multiplex PCR. The table records 100,000 or so clones, more than 80% of them present only once. The sequenced sample was peripheral blood, obtained in the second trimester of pregnancy. The receptor source for this set is a female donor with multiple sclerosis, enrolled in a pregnancy study.

The chain joins TRBV7-2 to TRBJ2-1; 9 positions agree with TRBD2. CDR3 size: 16 residues. Germline values: CDR1 SGHTA, CDR2 FQGNSA. With V trimmed by 1 base and J by 7 bases, 8 bases remained unmatched. The CDR3 bases are TGTGCCAGCAGCTTAGAGGGCGGGAGGGCCGAGAATGAGCAGTTCTTC. Translation gives CASSLEGGRAENEQFF.

This chain uses TRBV5-4 with TRBJ1-1, with TRBD1 as a possible D gene (6 bases). CDR1 SGHNT and CDR2 YYREEE come from the germline V gene (reference sequence). The CDR3 length is 14 residues. Trimming took 4 bases from V and 0 from J, leaving 10 bases between them. The CDR3 DNA reads TGTGCCAGCAGCATACAGGGAATGAACACTGAAGCTTTCTTT. This sequence encodes CASSIQGMNTEAFF.